Below, 21 T cell receptor beta chains from the same sample are listed, as sequenced in a study of T cell clonotyping in hematopoietic cell transplantation. Clones were sequenced by immunoSEQ multiplex PCR, and TCRdb holds only the in-frame ones, with some missing. The sample contains over a thousand clones, approximately 70% of which appear only once. This specimen consisted of peripheral blood mononuclear cells, obtained 100 days after allogeneic stem cell transplant. All receptors derive from a female patient younger than 45 who had an allogeneic stem cell transplant, so T cells may come from the graft donor. Some clones in this sample may be carry-over from other donors' samples.

This chain joins TRBV9 and TRBJ2-1; D not resolved. Trimming pared 0 bases from V and 7 bases from J, leaving 11 bases between. Germline CDR1 SGDLS, CDR2 YYNGEE. The CDR3 length is 14 residues. In nucleotides, the CDR3 is TGTGCCAGCAGCGTAGTTGGGCCCCAAAATGAGCAGTTCTTC. Its protein is CASSVVGPQNEQFF. The whole variable domain, filled in from reference TRBV9 and TRBJ2-1, reads DSGVTQTPKHLITATGQRVTLRCSPRSGDLSVYWYQQSLDQGLQFLIQYYNGEERAKGNILERFSAQQFPDLHSELNLSSLELGDSALYFCASSVVGPQNEQFFGPGTRLTVL.

Written as DNA, the CDR3 is TGCGCCAGCAGATTAGGAGTGCAGCCCTACGAGCAGTACTTC. Translated, it gives CASRLGVQPYEQYF. This chain connects TRBV5-1 to TRBJ2-7; D gene unclear. CDR3 length equals 14 residues. Per germline, CDR1 SGHRS and CDR2 YFSETQ. V lost 5 bases to trimming and J lost 2 bases, with 14 bases between them. The full variable domain, its missing parts supplied by reference TRBV5-1 and TRBJ2-7, is KAGVTQTPRYLIKTRGQQVTLSCSPISGHRSVSWYQQTPGQGLQFLFEYFSETQRNKGNFPGRFSGRQFSNSRSEMNVSTLELGDSALYLCASRLGVQPYEQYFGPGTRLTVT.

This chain links TRBV7-9 with TRBJ1-1; TRBD1 matches 11 bases. This CDR3 has 14 amino acids. Germline assignment: CDR1 SEHNR and CDR2 FQNEAQ (reference sequence). The junction had 3 bases not matched to a gene; V was cut back by 5 bases and J by 4 bases. This CDR3 reads CASSLGQGVTEAFF. Here the CDR3 DNA reads TGTGCCAGCAGCCTGGGACAGGGGGTCACTGAAGCTTTCTTT.

The CDR3 here is CASSSGQGGSKNIQYF. The CDR3 coding sequence is TGTGCCAGCAGCTCGGGACAGGGGGGATCCAAAAACATTCAGTACTTC. V and J are TRBV7-9 and TRBJ2-4; 11 nucleotides line up with TRBD1. V was pared by 4 bases and J by 2 bases, with 4 bases of the junction left unmatched. CDR3 length: 16 residues. Germline V CDR1 and CDR2: SEHNR, FQNEAQ (reference sequence).

The chain carries TRBV29-1 and TRBJ2-7, with 12 nucleotides matching TRBD2. Germline lookup yields CDR1 SQVTM and CDR2 ANQGSEA. The V gene end was trimmed by 5 bases and the J gene end by 1 base; junction bases not matched to a gene: 3. The length of the CDR3 is 14 residues. The CDR3 protein is CSVQLAGGSYEQYF. The DNA for the CDR3 is TGCAGCGTTCAACTAGCGGGGGGATCCTACGAGCAGTACTTC.

The chain has TRBV30 and TRBJ1-2; TRBD1 matches at 7 bases. The CDR3 loop spans 13 amino acids. Germline V gene sequence: CDR1 GTSNPN, CDR2 SVGIG (reference sequence). The ends lost 5 bases at V and 4 bases at J; junction bases unmatched: 7. Written as DNA, the CDR3 is TGTGCCTGGGGAAGGGACAGACCCTATGGCTACACCTTC. It translates to CAWGRDRPYGYTF.

This rearrangement joins TRBV9 to TRBJ2-3; 14 bases map to TRBD2. The V segment lost 5 bases and the J segment 5 bases; nucleotides outside the gene matches: 1. The CDR3 has 14 amino acids. Germline values: CDR1 SGDLS, CDR2 YYNGEE. The CDR3 bases are TGTGCCAGCAGTGGGACTAGCGGGAGAGATACGCAGTATTTT. It encodes CASSGTSGRDTQYF. Based on the CDR3 plus reference TRBV9 and TRBJ2-3, the full variable domain is DSGVTQTPKHLITATGQRVTLRCSPRSGDLSVYWYQQSLDQGLQFLIQYYNGEERAKGNILERFSAQQFPDLHSELNLSSLELGDSALYFCASSGTSGRDTQYFGPGTRLTVL.

The chain links TRBV7-6 to TRBJ1-1; D is perhaps TRBD1 (6 bases). V was pared by 1 base and J by 0 bases, with 9 bases between. Germline V CDR1 and CDR2: SGHVS, FNYEAQ. The CDR3 contains 15 residues. CDR3 amino acids: CASSLGTDLNTEAFF. DNA for the CDR3: TGTGCCAGCAGCTTAGGGACAGACTTGAACACTGAAGCTTTCTTT.

The chain is built from TRBV9 and TRBJ1-6; 7 positions match TRBD1. Germline trimming cut 4 bases from V and 2 bases from J; bases unmatched to any gene: 6. This CDR3 has 16 residues. The germline CDR1 and CDR2 sequences are SGDLS and YYNGEE. CDR3 DNA sequence: TGTGCCAGCAGCCCAACGGGACAGACCTATAATTCACCCCTCCACTTT. This codes for CASSPTGQTYNSPLHF.

The V gene is TRBV12-5, the J gene TRBJ2-6; D may be TRBD1 (5 bases). The CDR3 has 18 residues. The germline V and J ends were trimmed by 5 bases and 5 bases, with 22 bases remaining between them. Germline CDR1 is LGHNT and CDR2 is FRNRAP. The CDR3 reads CASGGYRSGQSRANVLTF. DNA for the CDR3: TGTGCTAGTGGTGGATACCGTTCAGGACAAAGTCGGGCCAACGTCCTGACTTTC.

This chain connects TRBV4-3 to TRBJ2-7, with D possibly matching TRBD1 (6 bases). Trimming took off 0 bases at V and 4 bases at J, with 16 bases between the two ends. The CDR3 consists of 16 residues. From germline, CDR1 is LGHNA and CDR2 YSLEER. In DNA form, the CDR3 reads TGCGCCAGCAGCCAAGACAACCGGGGCAGGGGTTACGAGCAGTACTTC. As protein: CASSQDNRGRGYEQYF.

The V call is TRBV30, the J call TRBJ1-1, with D unclear. Germline V gene lookup returns CDR1 GTSNPN and CDR2 SVGIG (reference sequence). V lost 4 bases and J lost 4, with 13 bases in between. CDR3 size: 13 residues. The CDR3 DNA follows: TGTGCCTGGACCATCTGGGGTGGCACTGAAGCTTTCTTT. It encodes CAWTIWGGTEAFF.

The V and J genes are TRBV11-1 and TRBJ2-7; D not certain. Germline V lookup: CDR1 SGHAT, CDR2 FQDESV (reference sequence). Trimming removed 8 bases from V and 0 bases from J, with 14 bases in between. The CDR3 extends over 14 amino acids. CDR3 sequence: CASRPFEDSYEQYF. CDR3 nucleotides: TGTGCCAGCCGCCCGTTCGAGGACTCCTACGAGCAGTACTTC.

This clone was detected once. V and J are TRBV29-1 and TRBJ2-7; 8 bases are a match to TRBD1. CDR3 length: 13 amino acids. Germline V CDR1 and CDR2: SQVTM, ANQGSEA. V dropped 4 bases and J dropped 3; count of bases not matched to a gene: 5. The CDR3 spells CSVVTGDLYEQYF. In DNA form, the CDR3 reads TGCAGCGTTGTGACAGGGGACCTCTACGAGCAGTACTTC.

The V gene is TRBV6-5, the J gene TRBJ1-5; no firm D call. The V gene lost 8 bases and the J gene lost 3 bases, with 8 bases spanning the gap. Germline CDR1 is MNHEY and CDR2 is SVGAGI. The CDR3 runs to 12 residues. CDR3 sequence reads: CASLGYNQPQHF. In DNA form, the CDR3 reads TGTGCCAGCTTGGGATACAATCAGCCCCAGCATTTT.

The CDR3: CASRPWGRSSYEQYF. For the CDR3, the DNA is TGTGCCAGCAGACCTTGGGGGCGGAGCTCCTACGAGCAGTACTTC. The chain uses TRBV6-6 and TRBJ2-7; possible D gene TRBD1, 6 bases. CDR1 is MNHNY, CDR2 SVGAGI, per germline (reference sequence). Trimming stripped 6 bases from V and 0 bases from J, with 15 bases between. The CDR3 spans 15 residues.

V gene TRBV5-1 combines with J gene TRBJ1-1; 9 bases align to TRBD1. Per the germline V gene, CDR1 is SGHRS and CDR2 is YFSETQ. With 2 bases clipped from V and 5 bases from J, the junction kept 4 bases outside the gene matches. There are 14 residues in the CDR3. The CDR3 region has the DNA TGCGCCAGCAGCTTCCCCGGGACAGGGACTGAAGCTTTCTTT. It specifies CASSFPGTGTEAFF.

This clone was found once. CDR3 sequence: CAWGALGDIQYF. CDR3 coding DNA: TGTGCCTGGGGGGCCCTAGGGGACATTCAGTACTTC. The chain is built from TRBV30 and TRBJ2-4, with a possible D match to TRBD1 (5 bases). This CDR3 spans 12 amino acids. Per the germline V gene, CDR1 is GTSNPN and CDR2 is SVGIG (reference sequence). The V gene lost 5 bases and the J gene lost 8 bases, with 13 bases spanning the gap.

The V gene is TRBV6-5, the J gene TRBJ1-3, with 10 positions matching TRBD1. V was clipped by 2 bases and J by 4 bases; unmatched bases: 2. From germline, CDR1 is MNHEY and CDR2 SVGAGI. The CDR3 extends over 15 amino acids. The CDR3 spells CASSYGTGVGNTIYF. DNA of the CDR3: TGTGCCAGCAGTTACGGGACAGGGGTGGGAAACACCATATATTTT.

The CDR3 loop is CASSQDFVPGYGYTF. The CDR3, as DNA: TGTGCCAGCAGCCAAGACTTCGTTCCGGGCTATGGCTACACCTTC. V gene TRBV14 combines with J gene TRBJ1-2; D is unresolved. This CDR3 has 15 amino acids. The V gene lost 0 bases and the J gene lost 4 bases, with 12 bases spanning the gap. From germline, CDR1 is SGHDN and CDR2 FVKESK.

V and J are TRBV27 and TRBJ1-5; 7 bases match TRBD1. V shed 2 bases and J 4 bases; nucleotides not matched to a gene: 8. The CDR3 covers 16 residues. Germline V gene sequence: CDR1 MNHEY, CDR2 SMNVEV (reference sequence). CDR3 loop: CASSLGPAQGNQPQHF. The CDR3 DNA is TGTGCCAGCAGTTTAGGGCCGGCACAGGGGAATCAGCCCCAGCATTTT.